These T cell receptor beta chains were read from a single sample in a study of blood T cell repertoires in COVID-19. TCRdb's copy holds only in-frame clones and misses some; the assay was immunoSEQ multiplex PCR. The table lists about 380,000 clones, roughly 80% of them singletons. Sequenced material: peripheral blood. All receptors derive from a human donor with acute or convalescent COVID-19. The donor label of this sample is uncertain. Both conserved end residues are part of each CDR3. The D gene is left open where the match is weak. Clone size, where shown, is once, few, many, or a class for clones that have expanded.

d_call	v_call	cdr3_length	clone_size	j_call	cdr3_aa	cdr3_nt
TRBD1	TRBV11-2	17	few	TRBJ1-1	CASSFSPSGTGGTEAFF	TGTGCCAGCAGTTTTTCCCCATCCGGGACAGGGGGTACTGAAGCTTTCTTT
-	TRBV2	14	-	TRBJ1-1	CASSQRGGNTEAFF	TGTGCCAGCAGTCAACGGGGGGGGAACACTGAAGCTTTCTTT
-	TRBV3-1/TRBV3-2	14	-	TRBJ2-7	CASTRQGYFYEQYF	TGTGCCAGCACCCGCCAGGGCTACTTCTACGAGCAGTACTTC
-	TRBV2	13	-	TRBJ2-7	CASSDWASAEQYF	TGTGCCAGCAGTGATTGGGCGTCTGCAGAGCAGTACTTC
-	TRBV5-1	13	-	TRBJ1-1	CASSLAPRAEAFF	TGCGCCAGCAGCTTGGCCCCCCGAGCTGAAGCTTTCTTT
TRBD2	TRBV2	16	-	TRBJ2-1	CASSGGSGGVIYEQFF	TGTGCCAGCAGTGGGGGTAGCGGGGGAGTTATCTATGAGCAGTTCTTC
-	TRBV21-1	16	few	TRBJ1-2	CASYFGPGVPLAGYTF	TGTGCCAGCTACTTCGGACCAGGGGTCCCTCTTGCGGGCTACACCTTC
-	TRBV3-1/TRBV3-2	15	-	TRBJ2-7	CASSPWRESGYEQYF	TGTGCCAGCAGCCCCTGGAGGGAATCCGGCTACGAGCAGTACTTC
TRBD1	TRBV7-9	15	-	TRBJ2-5	CASSLIPGGSETQYF	TGTGCCAGCAGCTTAATTCCAGGGGGCAGTGAGACCCAGTACTTC
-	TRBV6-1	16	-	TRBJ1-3	CASSKGQVFGGNTIYF	TGTGCCAGCAGTAAAGGGCAGGTCTTCGGTGGAAACACCATATATTTT
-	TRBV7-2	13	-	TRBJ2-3	CASSLSFGDTQYF	TGTGCCAGCAGCTTATCGTTCGGGGATACGCAGTATTTT
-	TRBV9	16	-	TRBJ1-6	CASSVHRESYNSPLHF	TGTGCCAGCAGCGTGCACAGGGAGTCCTATAATTCACCCCTCCACTTT
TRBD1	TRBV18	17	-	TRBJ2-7	CASSPRAVGQHDYEQYF	TGTGCCAGCTCACCAAGGGCGGTGGGACAGCATGACTACGAGCAGTACTTC
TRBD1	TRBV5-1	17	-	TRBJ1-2	CASSADGQGVRGYGYTF	TGCGCCAGCAGCGCGGACGGACAGGGGGTTAGAGGCTATGGCTACACCTTC
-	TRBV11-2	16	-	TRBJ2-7	CASSLDGTRPLHEQYF	TGTGCCAGCAGCTTAGATGGGACAAGACCCTTACACGAGCAGTACTTC
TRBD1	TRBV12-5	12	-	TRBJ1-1	CASTDRDTEAFF	TGTGCTAGTACGGACAGGGACACTGAAGCTTTCTTT
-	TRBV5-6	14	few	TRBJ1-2	CASSSTLTGTGYTF	TGTGCCAGCAGCTCCACCCTGACAGGAACTGGCTACACCTTC
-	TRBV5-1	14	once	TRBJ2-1	CASMEARSYNEQFF	TGCGCCAGCATGGAGGCGCGCTCCTACAATGAGCAGTTCTTC
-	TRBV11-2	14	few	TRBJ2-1	CASSQTPRGGEQFF	TGTGCCAGCAGCCAAACCCCCCGGGGAGGTGAGCAGTTCTTC
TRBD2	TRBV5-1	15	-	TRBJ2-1	CASSDGTSGANEQFF	TGCGCCAGCAGCGATGGGACTAGCGGGGCCAATGAGCAGTTCTTC
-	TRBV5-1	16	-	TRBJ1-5	CASSLEGPASNQPQHF	TGCGCCAGCAGCTTGGAGGGGCCAGCCAGCAATCAGCCCCAGCATTTT
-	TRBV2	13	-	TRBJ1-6	CASSEEYNSPLHF	TGTGCCAGCAGTGAGGAGTATAATTCACCCCTCCACTTT
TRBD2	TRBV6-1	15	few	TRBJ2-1	CASSEARGGSGEQFF	TGTGCCAGCAGTGAAGCGCGGGGGGGTTCCGGTGAGCAGTTCTTC
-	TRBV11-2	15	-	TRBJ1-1	CASSHRTQGNTEAFF	TGTGCCAGCAGCCATAGGACACAGGGGAACACTGAAGCTTTCTTT
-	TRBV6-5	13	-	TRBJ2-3	CASSRDNTDTQYF	TGTGCCAGCAGCCGGGACAATACAGATACGCAGTATTTT
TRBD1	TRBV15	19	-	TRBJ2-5	CATSQGTGALKRLQEAQYF	TGTGCCACCAGCCAAGGGACAGGGGCTCTCAAGAGATTGCAAGAGGCCCAGTACTTC
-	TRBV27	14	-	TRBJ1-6	CASSSGYRASPLHF	TGTGCCAGCAGTTCAGGGTATAGGGCTTCACCCCTCCACTTT
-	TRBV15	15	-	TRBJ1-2	CATSPLETIASGYTF	TGTGCCACCAGCCCACTAGAGACGATCGCATCCGGCTACACCTTC
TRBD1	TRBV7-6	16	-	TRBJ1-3	CASSRGQVASGNTIYF	TGTGCCAGCAGCAGAGGACAGGTCGCTTCTGGAAACACCATATATTTT